A single sample is the source of the 10 T cell receptor beta chains below, sequenced in a study of identical twins listed by TCRdb under 2016. Library preparation was by 5' RACE. Sequenced on an Illumina HiSeq 2000. TCRdb ran its own pipeline on the public reads, namely fastp trimming at Q25 and MiXCR clone calling, and kept in-frame beta chains. All rows with the same CDR3 protein become a single entry with the most common DNA and genes. The sample records some 690,000 distinct CDR3 sequences, approximately 22% of which are singletons. The ten largest clones capture more than 4% of the sample. The same data also went into a second study, on T cells expressing NK-cell markers.

What was sequenced was PBMCs. These receptors were obtained from a woman younger than 30 in good health.

This chain joins TRBV20-1 and TRBJ2-7, with 10 bases aligning to TRBD2. V trimming: 2 bases; J trimming: 1 base; junction bases outside the gene matches: 11. The length of the CDR3 is 17 residues. Per germline, CDR1 DFQATT and CDR2 SNEGSKA (reference sequence). The CDR3 nucleotides read TGCAGTGCTAGACGCCCTTTAGCGGGAGGAGGGTCCTACGAGCAGTACTTC. It yields the protein CSARRPLAGGGSYEQYF.

The J gene is TRBJ1-2, the V gene TRBV6-2 or TRBV6-3; D is perhaps TRBD1 (6 bases). Germline-derived CDR1 and CDR2 are MNHEY and SVGEGT. The CDR3 consists of 15 residues. Trimming took 4 bases from V and 4 from J, leaving 16 bases between them. The CDR3: CASSSADRPLYGYTF. CDR3 nucleotide sequence: TGTGCCAGCAGTTCAGCCGACAGGCCCCTCTATGGCTACACCTTC.

The rearrangement uses TRBV7-2 and TRBJ2-7; D possibly corresponds to TRBD1 (6 bases). Germline CDR1 SGHTA, CDR2 FQGNSA. Deletions cut 2 bases from V and 1 base from J, with 12 bases between. There are 15 residues in the CDR3. The CDR3 spells CASSLSPQGSYEQYF. The DNA of the CDR3 is TGTGCCAGCAGCTTAAGTCCCCAGGGGTCCTACGAGCAGTACTTC.

This clonotype was detected only a few times. The chain is built from TRBV7-2 and TRBJ2-3; 10 bases align to TRBD2. The CDR3 extends over 16 amino acids. The V segment lost 4 bases and the J segment 4 bases; nucleotides outside the gene matches: 8. Germline CDR1 is SGHTA and CDR2 is FQGNSA. The CDR3 is CASSSSGSGAADTQYF. Written as DNA, the CDR3 is TGTGCCAGCAGCTCTAGCGGGAGCGGAGCAGCAGATACGCAGTATTTT.

This chain uses TRBV4-1 with TRBJ2-5, with 8 positions matching TRBD1. This CDR3 spans 14 amino acids. With 2 bases clipped from V and 5 bases from J, the junction kept 4 bases outside the gene matches. Germline CDR1 and CDR2: MGHRA and YSYEKL. The CDR3 loop is CASSQSDREETQYF. Written as DNA, the CDR3 is TGCGCCAGCAGCCAATCGGACAGGGAGGAGACCCAGTACTTC.

This clonotype was seen only a few times. The V gene is TRBV13, the J gene TRBJ2-7; 10 nucleotides match TRBD2. V trimming: 0 bases; J trimming: 0 bases; junction bases outside the gene matches: 2. The germline gives CDR1 PRHDT, CDR2 FYEKMQ (reference sequence). This CDR3 is built from 16 residues. The CDR3 DNA sequence: TGTGCCAGCAGCTTAGGACTAGCGGGACACTCCTACGAGCAGTACTTC. Translating it yields CASSLGLAGHSYEQYF.

This clonotype was picked up many times. The J gene is TRBJ1-2, the V gene TRBV20-1; D remains unclear. Per the germline V gene, CDR1 is DFQATT and CDR2 is SNEGSKA (reference sequence). The length of the CDR3 is 15 residues. V lost 0 bases and J lost 9, with 20 bases in between. The CDR3, as DNA: TGCAGTGCTAGAGATGGATCGGGAATTAGCGGCAGCTACACCTTC. Amino acids: CSARDGSGISGSYTF.

The chain joins TRBV12-3 or TRBV12-4 to TRBJ1-5; 7 bases match TRBD1. The CDR3 has 18 amino acids. With V trimmed by 4 bases and J by 0 bases, 12 bases remained unmatched. Here the CDR3 DNA reads TGTGCCAGCAGTTCCACCAGACAGGGTCAAAATAGCAATCAGCCCCAGCATTTT. Encoded protein: CASSSTRQGQNSNQPQHF.

This clonotype was counted only a few times. V is TRBV20-1 and J is TRBJ1-1; the match to TRBD1 covers 7 bases. CDR1 and CDR2 (germline): DFQATT, SNEGSKA (reference sequence). The CDR3 length is 13 residues. Trimming removed 5 bases from V and 4 bases from J; junction bases left unmatched: 7. The CDR3 region is CSAGRQGGTEAFF. The CDR3 DNA reads as TGCAGTGCTGGACGACAGGGCGGCACTGAAGCTTTCTTT.

CDR3 in amino acids: CASSILGGRDSYNEQFF. The CDR3 DNA reads as TGTGCCAGCTCAATATTGGGCGGGAGAGACTCCTACAATGAGCAGTTCTTC. The chain joins TRBV2 to TRBJ2-1, with TRBD2 matching 7 bases. The CDR3 totals 17 residues. The germline V gene has CDR1 SNHLY and CDR2 FYNNEI. Germline trimming cut 8 bases from V and 0 bases from J; bases unmatched to any gene: 13. Complete variable domain (other parts from reference TRBV2 and TRBJ2-1): EPEVTQTPSHQVTQMGQEVILRCVPISNHLYFYWYRQILGQKVEFLVSFYNNEISEKSEIFDDQFSVERPDGSNFTLKIRSTKLEDSAMYFCASSILGGRDSYNEQFFGPGTRLTVL.